Listed here are 21 T cell receptor beta chains from one sample, sequenced in a study of CD8 T cells in ankylosing spondylitis. MiXCR, applied by TCRdb to the 5' RACE reads, yields one record per CDR3 protein. The sample holds 200,000 or so distinct CDR3 sequences; roughly 13% are singletons and the top ten take approximately 10%. Sequencing used blood, either unsorted or a sorted T cell fraction (not recorded which). These receptors all come from a female donor with ankylosing spondylitis or in good health (not recorded which).

This clonotype was seen a handful of times. V and J are TRBV10-3 and TRBJ2-1; D gene ambiguous. Germline lookup yields CDR1 ENHRY and CDR2 SYGVKD. V lost 0 bases to trimming and J lost 8 bases, with 8 bases between them. The CDR3 covers 13 residues. CDR3 residues: CAISESRVDEQFF. CDR3 DNA sequence: TGTGCCATCAGTGAGTCTAGGGTGGATGAGCAGTTCTTC.

This sequence joins TRBV7-3 and TRBJ1-2, with D possibly being TRBD1 (6 bases). From germline, CDR1 is SGHTA and CDR2 FQGTGA. This CDR3 has 15 amino acids. V was clipped by 0 bases and J by 10 bases, with 18 bases between them. The CDR3 coding sequence is TGTGCCAGCAGCTTAACAGCGACCACAGGGATGGACTACACCTTC. It codes for CASSLTATTGMDYTF.

This clonotype occurred many times. The chain is built from TRBV20-1 and TRBJ1-2; no clear D. Germline V lookup: CDR1 DFQATT, CDR2 SNEGSKA (reference sequence). With 7 bases removed from V and 5 bases from J, the gap between germline ends came to 11 bases. The CDR3 extends over 11 amino acids. Written as DNA, the CDR3 is TGCAGTGTTTCGAGGATATATGGCTACACCTTC. The encoded protein is CSVSRIYGYTF.

The rearrangement uses TRBV3-1 and TRBJ1-1; a possible D gene is TRBD1 (5 bases). V was shortened by 0 bases and J by 4 bases, with 18 bases between the two germline ends. Per the germline V gene, CDR1 is LGHDT and CDR2 is YNNKEL (reference sequence). This CDR3 has 17 residues. CDR3 in DNA: TGTGCCAGCAGCCAAGACTTTGGGGAGGTGAGGGGCACTGAAGCTTTCTTT. Its protein is CASSQDFGEVRGTEAFF.

The sample holds many counts of this clonotype. The chain has TRBV14 and TRBJ2-5, with D perhaps TRBD1 (7 bases). Germline CDR1 reads SGHDN; CDR2 reads FVKESK. CDR3 length: 16 residues. V was pared by 0 bases and J by 5 bases, with 16 bases between. The CDR3, as DNA: TGTGCCAGCAGCCAAGATCCCAGGGGGAGGTTCGAGACCCAGTACTTC. As protein: CASSQDPRGRFETQYF.

This clonotype was counted ten times or more. The chain employs TRBV5-4 and TRBJ1-2; 10 bases are shared with TRBD1. Trimming at V came to 4 bases and at J to 10 bases, leaving 13 bases not matched to a gene. Germline assignment: CDR1 SGHNT and CDR2 YYREEE (reference sequence). This CDR3 comprises 15 residues. CDR3 coding DNA: TGTGCCAGCAGCCAAACAAGACAGGGGGCTGTTATCTACACCTTC. Its protein product is CASSQTRQGAVIYTF.

At least ten counts were recorded for this clonotype. The V call is TRBV20-1, the J call TRBJ2-1, with 7 bases aligning to TRBD2. CDR1 DFQATT and CDR2 SNEGSKA come from the germline V gene (reference sequence). The CDR3 consists of 14 residues. V shed 6 bases and J 9 bases; nucleotides not matched to a gene: 14. CDR3 nucleotides: TGCAGTGCGGCCGAGCGGGGCGTTTTTTCTGAGCAGTTCTTC. Its protein is CSAAERGVFSEQFF.

There are a few counts of this clonotype. The CDR3 DNA sequence: TGTGCCAGCAGTTTTGCGGGGAGCAATTCACCCCTCCACTTT. Translated, it gives CASSFAGSNSPLHF. The chain links TRBV12-3 or TRBV12-4 to TRBJ1-6; D unresolved. This CDR3 spans 14 amino acids. The V and J ends lost 3 bases and 7 bases respectively, with 10 bases between them.

This clonotype was counted at least ten times. The chain uses TRBV9 and TRBJ2-1, with D perhaps matching TRBD1 or TRBD2 (5 bases each). There are 15 residues in the CDR3. The V and J ends lost 0 bases and 7 bases respectively, with 14 bases between them. CDR1 is SGDLS, CDR2 YYNGEE, per germline. Here the CDR3 DNA reads TGTGCCAGCAGCGTAGCACCGGGACCCCCAAATGAGCAGTTCTTC. Translated, it gives CASSVAPGPPNEQFF.

There are a few counts of this clonotype. CDR3 in amino acids: CASSLVGGSRGTFF. The CDR3 DNA reads TGTGCCAGCAGCCTCGTAGGAGGTTCCCGGGGGACTTTCTTT. V gene TRBV7-2 combines with J gene TRBJ1-1; weak D call: TRBD1 (5 bases). Per germline, CDR1 SGHTA and CDR2 FQGNSA. The V end was cut by 5 bases, the J end by 12 bases, with 22 bases between. The CDR3 consists of 14 residues.

Remarks on this clonotype: Given a much more abundant clone one base away, this may be a read error. The chain has TRBV7-2 and TRBJ2-7; TRBD1 matches 9 bases. The CDR3 spans 17 residues. From germline, CDR1 is SGHTA and CDR2 FQGNSA. The CDR3 reads CASSLQQGAGSSCEQYF. The CDR3 coding sequence is TGTGCCAGCAGCCTCCAACAGGGGGCGGGGAGCTCCTGCGAGCAGTACTTC.

The V and J genes are TRBV7-9 and TRBJ1-4; D gene ambiguous. The CDR3 length is 13 residues. From germline, CDR1 is SEHNR and CDR2 FQNEAQ (reference sequence). V dropped 5 bases and J dropped 4 bases, with 8 bases sitting between them. The CDR3 is CASSARGNEKLFF. The CDR3 bases are TGTGCCAGCAGCGCGCGGGGTAATGAAAAACTGTTTTTT.

This clonotype was seen at least ten times. V and J are TRBV12-3 or TRBV12-4 and TRBJ2-3, with 7 positions matching TRBD2. Trimming at V came to 3 bases and at J to 4 bases, leaving 7 bases not matched to a gene. The CDR3 length is 15 residues. CDR3 sequence reads: CASSFRQGGADTQYF. CDR3 DNA sequence: TGTGCCAGCAGTTTTCGGCAGGGAGGGGCAGATACGCAGTATTTT.

This clonotype was counted at least ten times. The rearrangement joins TRBV12-3 or TRBV12-4 to TRBJ2-1, with 10 bases identical to TRBD2. The CDR3 loop spans 15 amino acids. Unmatched junction bases numbered 7, after V lost 6 bases and J lost 5 bases. CDR3 residues: CASRQLAGSNNEQFF. CDR3 bases: TGTGCCAGCAGGCAACTAGCGGGATCGAACAATGAGCAGTTCTTC.

There are many counts of this clonotype. V usage is TRBV3-1 and J usage is TRBJ1-2; no definite D call. V lost 4 bases and J 8 bases, leaving 11 bases between the germline ends. CDR3 size: 12 residues. From germline, CDR1 is LGHDT and CDR2 YNNKEL (reference sequence). CDR3 region: CASSPGLEGYTF. The CDR3 DNA is TGTGCCAGCAGCCCCGGACTAGAGGGCTACACCTTC. The entire variable domain, with the rest obtained from reference TRBV3-1 and TRBJ1-2, is as follows: DTAVSQTPKYLVTQMGNDKSIKCEQNLGHDTMYWYKQDSKKFLKIMFSYNNKELIINETVPNRFSPKSPDKAHLNLHINSLELGDSAVYFCASSPGLEGYTFGSGTRLTVV.

The gene calls are TRBV6-2 or TRBV6-3 and TRBJ2-7; the match to TRBD2 covers 12 bases. Germline V gene data show CDR1 as MNHEY and CDR2 as SVGEGT. The J segment lost 7 bases and the V segment lost 5 bases, leaving 15 bases of the junction unmatched. There are 17 residues in the CDR3. The CDR3 nucleotides are TGTGCCAGCAGTCCACTGACTAGCGGGAGTTCAAGAGGAGAGCAGTACTTC. As protein: CASSPLTSGSSRGEQYF.

This clonotype appeared many times. This rearrangement joins TRBV9 to TRBJ2-1; TRBD2 matches 14 bases. The CDR3 is made up of 17 amino acids. Germline CDR1 reads SGDLS; CDR2 reads YYNGEE. J gave up 4 bases and V 2 bases, and 5 bases lay outside the gene matches. The CDR3 region is CASSVQGLAGEYNEQFF. The CDR3 DNA reads TGTGCCAGCAGCGTGCAGGGACTAGCGGGAGAGTACAATGAGCAGTTCTTC.

This clonotype has at least ten counts. The J gene is TRBJ2-1, the V gene TRBV20-1, with no clear D. Germline V gene data show CDR1 as DFQATT and CDR2 as SNEGSKA (reference sequence). The CDR3 totals 16 residues. Between the trimmed V and J ends, which lost 0 bases and 6 bases, there was a span of 18 bases. The CDR3 loop reads CSARDYAGPETNEQFF. The CDR3, as DNA: TGCAGTGCTAGAGATTACGCTGGACCAGAAACCAATGAGCAGTTCTTC.

This clonotype has a count of ten or more. The rearrangement uses TRBV27 and TRBJ2-7, with D maybe TRBD1 (5 bases). Germline CDR1 and CDR2: MNHEY and SMNVEV (reference sequence). This CDR3 has 15 residues. V was shortened by 3 bases and J by 5 bases, with 17 bases between the two germline ends. For the CDR3, the DNA is TGTGCCAGCAGTTTTTTGCCAGGGCAGGACCACGAGCAGTACTTC. This translates into CASSFLPGQDHEQYF.

This clonotype was counted ten times or more. The V call is TRBV7-2, the J call TRBJ2-2; D is uncertain. CDR3 length equals 17 residues. CDR1 is SGHTA, CDR2 FQGNSA, per germline. V lost 7 bases and J 4 bases, leaving 22 bases between the germline ends. For the CDR3, the DNA is TGTGCCAGCACCCCGGGTTTATGGGTTCAGAGCACCGGGGAGCTGTTTTTT. Translating gives CASTPGLWVQSTGELFF.

This clonotype was detected ten times or more. This chain links TRBV5-1 with TRBJ2-7, with D unclear. V dropped 1 base and J dropped 7 bases, with 6 bases sitting between them. Germline V gene data show CDR1 as SGHRS and CDR2 as YFSETQ. The CDR3 runs to 11 residues. CDR3 in DNA: TGCGCCAGCAGCTTGCAAGGAGAGCAGTACTTC. Protein sequence: CASSLQGEQYF.